The entry below describes one T cell receptor beta chain. Its antigen is still unknown. One end of the junction does not line up with germline, which may come from a read error. Then a second PCR, running roughly 6 to 11 cycles, was carried out with a sample-barcoded 5' primer and a J-beta primer mix. All cDNA molecules were each tagged by a template-switch adaptor with 12 random nucleotides. TCRdb reanalysed the 5' RACE reads using MiXCR and keeps one entry per CDR3 protein. The table shows roughly 800,000 distinct CDR3 sequences, with nearly 60% occurring only once. Germline V gene data show CDR1 as SSHAT and CDR2 as FNYEAQ (reference sequence). This CDR3 comprises 15 residues. The data were obtained in a study of blood T cells in healthy people across ages. Broader study findings: Age advanced and TCR beta diversity per million T cells fell, roughly linearly. Higher naive T cell percentage went strongly together with higher TCR beta diversity.

This sequence originates from a man between 25 and 39 years old in good health. This rearrangement joins TRBV7-7 to TRBJ2-6; 8 bases fit TRBD1. Sequencing was done on a sample of blood. This chain's CDR3 is CASSSDRGGANVLTF. The DNA for the CDR3 is TGTGCTAGCAGCTCCGACAGGGGTGGGGCCAACGTCCTGACTTTC.